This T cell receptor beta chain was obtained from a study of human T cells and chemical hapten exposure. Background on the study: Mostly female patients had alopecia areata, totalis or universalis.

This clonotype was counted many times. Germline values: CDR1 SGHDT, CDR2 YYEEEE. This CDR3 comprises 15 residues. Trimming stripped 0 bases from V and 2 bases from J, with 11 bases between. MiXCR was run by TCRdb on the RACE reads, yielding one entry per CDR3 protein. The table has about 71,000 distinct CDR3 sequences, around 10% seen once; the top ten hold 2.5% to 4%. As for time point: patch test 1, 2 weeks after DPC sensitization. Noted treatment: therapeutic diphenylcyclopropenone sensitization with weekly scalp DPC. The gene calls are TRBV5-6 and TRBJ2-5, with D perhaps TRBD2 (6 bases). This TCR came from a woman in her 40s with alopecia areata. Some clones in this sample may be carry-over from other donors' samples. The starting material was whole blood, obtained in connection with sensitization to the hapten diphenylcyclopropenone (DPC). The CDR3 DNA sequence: TGTGCCAGCAGCTTGGGTCCCGGGACTCAAGAGACCCAGTACTTC. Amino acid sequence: CASSLGPGTQETQYF.